The 4 T cell receptor beta chains below were found in one sample sequenced in a study of T-cell reconstitution after alpha-beta-depleted transplantation in children. A TCRbeta library incorporating unique molecular identifiers was prepared. Each CDR3 protein gets one entry after TCRdb re-called the PCR reads with MiXCR. The sample lists approximately 500,000 distinct CDR3 sequences; roughly 27% were seen once. This sample comprised PBMCs, obtained before TCRalphabeta/CD19-depleted stem cell transplant. The receptor set was obtained from a boy younger than two with Wiskott-Aldrich syndrome, due to receive a stem cell transplant.

This clonotype has more than one count but fewer than ten. The chain uses TRBV12-3 or TRBV12-4 and TRBJ2-3; D not certain. There are 11 residues in the CDR3. V was clipped by 6 bases and J by 4 bases, with 5 bases between them. This chain's CDR3 is CASSGSDTQYF. CDR3 coding DNA: TGTGCCAGCAGCGGTTCAGATACGCAGTATTTT.

The V call is TRBV5-1, the J call TRBJ2-5; 7 positions match TRBD1. Per the germline V gene, CDR1 is SGHRS and CDR2 is YFSETQ. The CDR3 consists of 14 residues. The trim removed 2 bases at V and 0 bases at J, leaving 1 base unmatched. This CDR3 is CASSLQGNQETQYF. CDR3 bases: TGCGCCAGCAGCTTACAGGGGAACCAAGAGACCCAGTACTTC. Full variable domain (outside the CDR3, taken from reference TRBV5-1 and TRBJ2-5): KAGVTQTPRYLIKTRGQQVTLSCSPISGHRSVSWYQQTPGQGLQFLFEYFSETQRNKGNFPGRFSGRQFSNSRSEMNVSTLELGDSALYLCASSLQGNQETQYFGPGTRLLVL.

CDR3 region: CASSSRQGVGSNEKLFF. For the CDR3, the DNA is TGTGCCAGCAGCAGCCGACAGGGGGTGGGCTCTAATGAAAAACTGTTTTTT. The chain has TRBV7-8 and TRBJ1-4; 9 bases match TRBD1. This CDR3 region has 17 residues. Trimming cost V 5 bases and J 3 bases; bases outside gene matches: 10. Germline values: CDR1 SGHVS, CDR2 FQNEAQ.

CDR3 DNA sequence: TGTGCCAGTAGAAAAAACAGGGGGCGAGGAGGCACTGAAGCTTTCTTT. It translates to CASRKNRGRGGTEAFF. J is TRBJ1-1 and V is TRBV19, with 9 bases fitting TRBD1. Germline CDR1 LNHDA, CDR2 SQIVND (reference sequence). This CDR3 region has 16 residues. After removal of 6 bases from V and 4 bases from J, the junction contained 12 bases not matched to a gene.